A selection of T cell receptor beta chains follows, all from one sample in a study of blood T cell repertoires in COVID-19. Profiled with immunoSEQ multiplex PCR; TCRdb holds only in-frame clones, not every one. The table shows 250,000 to 350,000 clones, with around 90% occurring only once. The sequenced sample was PBMCs or T cells enriched from blood (not recorded which). These receptors were collected from a woman in her 40s who had recovered from COVID-19. Each CDR3 is given with its conserved first and last residue. The order of the fields is clone size, CDR3 length, J gene, V gene, D gene, CDR3 DNA, CDR3 protein. D genes are given only for firm matches. Some rows have no size entry. The others give once, few or many, or a class for an expanded clone.

abundance: NA
len: 15
j_gene: TRBJ2-1
v_gene: TRBV7-2
d_gene: TRBD1
CDR3nt: TGTGCCAGCAGCTTATATCGACAGGGGGACGGCGAGCAGTTCTTC
CDR3aa: CASSLYRQGDGEQFF

abundance: NA
len: 14
j_gene: TRBJ1-2
v_gene: TRBV2
d_gene: NA
CDR3nt: TGTGCCAGCAGGCTACAGAGTGCTAACTATGGCTACACCTTC
CDR3aa: CASRLQSANYGYTF

abundance: NA
len: 15
j_gene: TRBJ2-2
v_gene: TRBV28
d_gene: TRBD2
CDR3nt: TGTGCCAGCAGCACGGGGGGTGCGAACACCGGGGAGCTGTTTTTT
CDR3aa: CASSTGGANTGELFF

abundance: NA
len: 16
j_gene: TRBJ2-1
v_gene: TRBV18
d_gene: NA
CDR3nt: TGTGCCAGCTCACCGACTTCATCACGGTCATACAATGAGCAGTTCTTC
CDR3aa: CASSPTSSRSYNEQFF

abundance: NA
len: 15
j_gene: TRBJ1-3
v_gene: TRBV28
d_gene: NA
CDR3nt: TGTGCCAGCCACAGACCACTTTCCTCTGGAAACACCATATATTTT
CDR3aa: CASHRPLSSGNTIYF

abundance: many
len: 14
j_gene: TRBJ2-2
v_gene: TRBV24-1
d_gene: TRBD2
CDR3nt: TGTGCCACCAGCGGGACTAGCGGGATTCGGGAGCTGTTTTTT
CDR3aa: CATSGTSGIRELFF

abundance: NA
len: 13
j_gene: TRBJ1-1
v_gene: TRBV7-9
d_gene: NA
CDR3nt: TGTGCCAGCAGTTTGGGACAGAACACTGAAGCTTTCTTT
CDR3aa: CASSLGQNTEAFF

abundance: NA
len: 16
j_gene: TRBJ1-2
v_gene: TRBV7-9
d_gene: NA
CDR3nt: TGTGCCAGCAGCTTATTGGAGGGACGGACGAGTTATGGCTACACCTTC
CDR3aa: CASSLLEGRTSYGYTF

abundance: few
len: 17
j_gene: TRBJ2-2
v_gene: TRBV12-5
d_gene: TRBD1
CDR3nt: TGTGCTAGTGGTTTGGTAATGGGGACAGGGGGCACCGGGGAGCTGTTTTTT
CDR3aa: CASGLVMGTGGTGELFF

abundance: NA
len: 16
j_gene: TRBJ2-2
v_gene: TRBV12-5
d_gene: NA
CDR3nt: TGTGCTAGTGGCCTCGGAGGAGGGTCACATACCGGGGAGCTGTTTTTT
CDR3aa: CASGLGGGSHTGELFF

abundance: NA
len: 15
j_gene: TRBJ2-5
v_gene: TRBV30
d_gene: NA
CDR3nt: TGTGCCTGGAGTGTCTTTGCGACAGCTAGTGGGACCCAGTACTTC
CDR3aa: CAWSVFATASGTQYF

abundance: NA
len: 17
j_gene: TRBJ2-4
v_gene: TRBV5-4
d_gene: NA
CDR3nt: TGTGCCAGCAGCTTGGTGGTCGCAGACTTAGCCAAAAACATTCAGTACTTC
CDR3aa: CASSLVVADLAKNIQYF

abundance: NA
len: 20
j_gene: TRBJ2-1
v_gene: TRBV27
d_gene: NA
CDR3nt: TGTGCCAGCAGTTTTTTTAGGGTAGCCAGCGGGTCAAGCTCCTACAATGAGCAGTTCTTC
CDR3aa: CASSFFRVASGSSSYNEQFF

abundance: NA
len: 17
j_gene: TRBJ2-2
v_gene: TRBV19
d_gene: NA
CDR3nt: TGTGCCAGTAGTAGGTCAGGGGGCGGGAGGGCCACCGGGGAGCTGTTTTTT
CDR3aa: CASSRSGGGRATGELFF

abundance: NA
len: 14
j_gene: TRBJ2-7
v_gene: TRBV24-1
d_gene: NA
CDR3nt: TGTGCCACCTCTCCAGGGGACATGGCCTACGAGCAGTACTTC
CDR3aa: CATSPGDMAYEQYF

abundance: NA
len: 13
j_gene: TRBJ2-7
v_gene: TRBV28
d_gene: NA
CDR3nt: TGTGCCAGCAGTTTAGCCAGGGTCTCCGAGCAGTACTTC
CDR3aa: CASSLARVSEQYF

abundance: NA
len: 13
j_gene: TRBJ1-1
v_gene: TRBV4-2
d_gene: NA
CDR3nt: TGTGCCAGCAGCCAAGATCTAGACAGGAGGGCTTTCTTT
CDR3aa: CASSQDLDRRAFF

abundance: NA
len: 15
j_gene: TRBJ2-5
v_gene: TRBV7-3
d_gene: TRBD1
CDR3nt: TGTGCCAGCAGCTTAGGCAGGGGGAAGGGAGAGACCCAGTACTTC
CDR3aa: CASSLGRGKGETQYF

abundance: NA
len: 16
j_gene: TRBJ1-3
v_gene: TRBV9
d_gene: TRBD1
CDR3nt: TGTGCCAGCAGCCCACAGACAGGGAGCTCTGGAAACACCATATATTTT
CDR3aa: CASSPQTGSSGNTIYF

abundance: few
len: 13
j_gene: TRBJ2-1
v_gene: TRBV19
d_gene: TRBD2
CDR3nt: TGTGCCAGTAGTATAGGGGCGGGGGATGAGCAGTTCTTC
CDR3aa: CASSIGAGDEQFF

abundance: NA
len: 16
j_gene: TRBJ2-3
v_gene: TRBV5-6
d_gene: NA
CDR3nt: TGTGCCAGCAGCAACCAAGGTGGGTCTCGGGCAGATACGCAGTATTTT
CDR3aa: CASSNQGGSRADTQYF

abundance: NA
len: 13
j_gene: TRBJ1-1
v_gene: TRBV9
d_gene: NA
CDR3nt: TGTGCCAGCAGTTGGGGGAGGGGCACTGAAGCTTTCTTT
CDR3aa: CASSWGRGTEAFF

abundance: NA
len: 16
j_gene: TRBJ2-7
v_gene: TRBV11-2
d_gene: NA
CDR3nt: TGTGCCAGCAGCGGAAGATCCGGGTCCGATCCCTACGAGCAGTACTTC
CDR3aa: CASSGRSGSDPYEQYF

abundance: NA
len: 13
j_gene: TRBJ2-7
v_gene: TRBV2
d_gene: TRBD2
CDR3nt: TGTGCCAGCGAGCGGGGGCATCAGTACGAGCAGTACTTC
CDR3aa: CASERGHQYEQYF

abundance: NA
len: 17
j_gene: TRBJ1-4
v_gene: TRBV28
d_gene: NA
CDR3nt: TGTGCCAGCAGTTTCGGGTCTTTCGTTAGGTCAAGGGAAAAACTGTTTTTT
CDR3aa: CASSFGSFVRSREKLFF

abundance: NA
len: 12
j_gene: TRBJ2-7
v_gene: TRBV19
d_gene: NA
CDR3nt: TGTGCCAGTAGTATGGGCTCTAACGAGCAGTACTTC
CDR3aa: CASSMGSNEQYF

abundance: few
len: 18
j_gene: TRBJ2-7
v_gene: TRBV7-2
d_gene: TRBD2
CDR3nt: TGTGCCAGCAGCTTAAACCTAGCGGGAGGGCCATTATCCTACGAGCAGTACTTC
CDR3aa: CASSLNLAGGPLSYEQYF

abundance: NA
len: 15
j_gene: TRBJ2-3
v_gene: TRBV27
d_gene: NA
CDR3nt: TGTGCCAGCAGCCGGACTTCACCCCTCACAGATACGCAGTATTTT
CDR3aa: CASSRTSPLTDTQYF

abundance: NA
len: 13
j_gene: TRBJ2-5
v_gene: TRBV6-5
d_gene: NA
CDR3nt: TGTGCCAGCACTAGGACAGAACAAGAGACCCAGTACTTC
CDR3aa: CASTRTEQETQYF

abundance: NA
len: 14
j_gene: TRBJ1-4
v_gene: TRBV10-3
d_gene: NA
CDR3nt: TGTGCCATCAGTTCAGGACAGCTGAATGAAAAACTGTTTTTT
CDR3aa: CAISSGQLNEKLFF

abundance: NA
len: 15
j_gene: TRBJ2-1
v_gene: TRBV12-5
d_gene: NA
CDR3nt: TGTGCTAGTGGTTTGGCCCGGCGGACCAGGGATCCCCCGTTCTTC
CDR3aa: CASGLARRTRDPPFF

abundance: NA
len: 15
j_gene: TRBJ2-5
v_gene: TRBV7-2
d_gene: NA
CDR3nt: TGTGCCAGCAGCCCTTACCGGGGGGCCGCGGGGACCCAGTACTTC
CDR3aa: CASSPYRGAAGTQYF

abundance: NA
len: 12
j_gene: TRBJ2-7
v_gene: TRBV28
d_gene: TRBD1
CDR3nt: TGTGCCAGCGGGACAGGGAGGTCCGAGCAGTACTTC
CDR3aa: CASGTGRSEQYF

abundance: NA
len: 14
j_gene: TRBJ2-7
v_gene: TRBV13
d_gene: TRBD2
CDR3nt: TGTGCCAGCAGCATAGAGCGGGAGACGTACGAGCAGTACTTC
CDR3aa: CASSIERETYEQYF

abundance: NA
len: 15
j_gene: TRBJ2-4
v_gene: TRBV5-6
d_gene: TRBD1
CDR3nt: TGTGCCAGCAGCTTCACCGACAGGGAACAAAACATTCAGTACTTC
CDR3aa: CASSFTDREQNIQYF

abundance: NA
len: 15
j_gene: TRBJ1-4
v_gene: TRBV30
d_gene: TRBD1
CDR3nt: TGTGCCTGGAGTGTGACCGGGACAGGGGCCGAAAAACTGTTTTTT
CDR3aa: CAWSVTGTGAEKLFF

abundance: NA
len: 11
j_gene: TRBJ2-7
v_gene: TRBV20-1
d_gene: NA
CDR3nt: TGCAGTGCGTTTTTATCCTACGAGCAGTACTTC
CDR3aa: CSAFLSYEQYF

abundance: once
len: 16
j_gene: TRBJ2-5
v_gene: TRBV2
d_gene: TRBD2
CDR3nt: TGTGCCAGCAGGCCCCGGATAGCGGGAGTTGGAGAGACCCAGTACTTC
CDR3aa: CASRPRIAGVGETQYF

abundance: once
len: 13
j_gene: TRBJ1-2
v_gene: TRBV12-3/TRBV12-4
d_gene: TRBD1
CDR3nt: TGTGCCAGCAGTCCCGGACAGGGTAGTGGCTACACCTTC
CDR3aa: CASSPGQGSGYTF

abundance: once
len: 15
j_gene: TRBJ1-1
v_gene: TRBV19
d_gene: TRBD1
CDR3nt: TGTGCCAGTCGTAACAGGGGATTCCCAAACACTGAAGCTTTCTTT
CDR3aa: CASRNRGFPNTEAFF